What follows describes a single TCR beta chain. This entry is derived from a study of blood T cell repertoires in COVID-19. Study-level information: Both acute and convalescent COVID-19 samples were obtained from the United States, Italy and Spain. From T cells, B-cell-depleted T cells, or PBMCs came the material, which was cDNA or gDNA.

As handled by the study authors: Scientists estimated how many nucleated cells there were by amplifying reference gene primers. Sequenced by immunoSEQ multiplex PCR; TCRdb stores in-frame clones only, minus some. The DNA gave D and trimming, while V, J and clone size come from that table. Among some 37,000 clones listed, almost 90% were seen once. This CDR3 contains 14 residues. Germline values: CDR1 KGHSH, CDR2 LQKENI. Trimming left V 3 bases short and J 1 base short, with 9 bases between. Sequencing was done on a sample of peripheral blood. The chain has TRBV18 and TRBJ1-1; tentatively, D is TRBD1 (6 bases). The origin of this receptor is a man between 65 and 85 years old with acute or convalescent COVID-19. The chain's CDR3 is CASSPGGGNTEAFF. DNA of the CDR3: TGTGCCAGCTCACCGGGAGGGGGGAACACTGAAGCTTTCTTT.